This TCR beta chain was identified in a study of CD8+ T cells in alopecia areata (dated by TCRdb to between 2017 and 2018). Context from the whole study: The treated patients took part in an open-label pilot trial in which moderate-to-severe alopecia areata was treated with oral tofacitinib at 5 to 10 mg twice daily. Tofacitinib-treated patients had biopsies at baseline and at 4 and 24 weeks of treatment, with a later scalp biopsy in several patients. TCRbeta CDR3 regions were amplified by immunoSEQ multiplex PCR with 35 Vbeta forward and 13 Jbeta reverse primers. Scalp clonality was compared among normal scalp (n=4), patchy alopecia areata scalp (n=8), and alopecia totalis/universalis scalp (n=8). High-throughput TCRbeta sequencing was used to examine T cell clonal expansion in alopecia areata in both the C3H/HeJ mouse model and human patients. RNA came from the PAXgene miRNA kit for fixed scalp, the miRNeasy kit for PBMCs, and the RNeasy kit for mouse skin. Tofacitinib was administered for 6 to 18 months, and 6 months of follow-up off drug were then conducted to assess delayed response and recurrence. Human TCRbeta sequencing covered scalp tissue and sorted CD4+ and CD8+ peripheral blood T cells from patchy and totalis/universalis alopecia areata patients and healthy controls. Disease severity in treated patients was measured with the SALT score, which quantifies the percentage of affected scalp surface area.

Of note for this clone: No cognate antigen has been identified for it. No much larger clone is present one base from it, and per-base qualities are unavailable.

What the authors observed across the whole study: Scalp clonality and the number of expanded CD8+ clones among the top 100 scalp clones were significantly decreased by tofacitinib. Because the treated cohort was small and had just a single nonresponder, larger studies are needed to establish links between baseline CD8+ expansion and response. TCR sequences shared between patients were less clear than in mice, possibly partly because of HLA diversity in the patient population. Compared with normal scalp, lesional scalp, particularly in alopecia totalis/universalis, had higher clonality and more expanded CD8+ clones, which suggests antigenic drive. Many expanded lesional clones persisted in scalp and blood during tofacitinib treatment, which may partly explain relapse after stopping treatment. Resident alphabeta T cells in normal human skin are also sequenced, complicating scalp TCR repertoire analysis, unlike mouse skin dominated by gammadelta T cells.

Sample treatment or condition, as interpreted from the label and publication: oral pan-JAK inhibitor, 5-10 mg twice daily. Peripheral blood and lesional scalp punch biopsies were obtained from patients with alopecia areata. PBMCs were separated by density centrifugation and stained for CD3, CD4 and CD8, after which CD4+ and CD8+ T cells were sorted on a FACSAria. Based on the germline V gene, the CDR1 and CDR2 sequences are WSHSY and SAAADI. V and J lose 7 bases and 3 bases, and a span of 12 bases separates them. The CDR3 contains 13 residues, cysteine and phenylalanine counted. Here the CDR3 DNA is all that survives: 39 bases in frame from base 1. Libraries were made using the immunoSEQ multiplex PCR assay. For TCR sequencing, RNA was extracted from every sample and reverse transcribed into cDNA to serve as template. First-strand cDNA was synthesized using SuperScript III with a 2:1 mix of oligo-dT and random hexamers. A synthetic immune receptor repertoire was used to gauge amplification bias, and whatever bias remained was removed computationally. Regarding the original processing steps: Raw reads were preprocessed to remove errors, and CDR3 was defined according to IMGT conventions as the region from the conserved cysteine to phenylalanine. To get clonality, Shannon entropy was normalized by log2 of the number of productive unique TCRs and the result was subtracted from 1. Scalp TCRbeta sequences were cross-referenced with sorted blood CD4 and CD8 repertoires so that the CD4 or CD8 identity of scalp clones could be inferred. TCRdb provides this immuneACCESS table in a form limited to in-frame rearrangements. Some clones are lacking; in checked studies, under half of them reflect an unresolved V gene, and why the rest are absent is not known. The DNA was the basis for D and trimming; V, J and clone size are from that table. The sample records about 200,000 clones, around two fifths of which are singletons. The ten largest clones add up to around 0.48% of the sample.

The specimen comprised CD4+ T cells sorted from blood, sampled at week 34, from a patient treated with tofacitinib. This chain is built from TRBV10-2 and TRBJ1-1; the D segment cannot be called with confidence. This TCR was sampled from a human donor with alopecia areata. The nucleotides read TGCGCCAGCAATCCCAGGAAAGACACTGAAGCTTTCTTT. Its protein is CASNPRKDTEAFF.